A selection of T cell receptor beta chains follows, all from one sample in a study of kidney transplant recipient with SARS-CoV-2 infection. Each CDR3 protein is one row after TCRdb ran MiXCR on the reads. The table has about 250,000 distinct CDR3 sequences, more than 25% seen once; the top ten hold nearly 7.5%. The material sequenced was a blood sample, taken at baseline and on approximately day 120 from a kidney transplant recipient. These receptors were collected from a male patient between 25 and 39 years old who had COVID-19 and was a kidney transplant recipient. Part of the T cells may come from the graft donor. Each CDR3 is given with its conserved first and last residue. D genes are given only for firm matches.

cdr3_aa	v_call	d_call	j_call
CASSGRVHASAEAFF	TRBV2	-	TRBJ1-1
CASSLPGPAGYTF	TRBV5-4	-	TRBJ1-2
CSASDRVAGYEQYF	TRBV20-1	TRBD1	TRBJ2-7
CASSSGTASYNEQFF	TRBV19	-	TRBJ2-1
CASRGRSSPLHF	TRBV2	-	TRBJ1-6
CASSIPGTLRKTYGYTF	TRBV3-1	-	TRBJ1-2
CASSLQGSYGYTF	TRBV3-1	-	TRBJ1-2
CASSHGELRGGPDQETQYF	TRBV14	TRBD2	TRBJ2-5
CASSPDGSSGNTIYF	TRBV5-1	-	TRBJ1-3
CASSAGANTGELFF	TRBV7-9	TRBD2	TRBJ2-2
CASSFSPVVRKTYGCTF	TRBV16	-	TRBJ1-2
CASSDGTFYGYTF	TRBV6-4	-	TRBJ1-2
CASSIALAGFNEQFF	TRBV19	TRBD2	TRBJ2-1
CASSQEPQGGPNTEAFF	TRBV14	-	TRBJ1-1
CASSQELRTSVIRELFF	TRBV4-3	TRBD2	TRBJ2-2
CAWSSNTQYF	TRBV30	-	TRBJ2-3
CATSKNAGTHYEQYF	TRBV24-1	-	-
CASSYRGTGELFF	TRBV6-5	-	TRBJ2-2
CATKRQGSTGELFF	TRBV6-2/TRBV6-3	TRBD1	TRBJ2-2
CASSKSQGVGPYNEQFF	TRBV11-2	TRBD1	TRBJ2-1
CASTPPGTGENTIYF	TRBV28	TRBD1	TRBJ1-3
CASSDPRGGGFRSSYNEQFF	TRBV25-1	-	TRBJ2-1
CASSGYTRDGKTYGYTF	TRBV7-2	-	TRBJ1-2
CASSLAGLAGSYEQYF	TRBV5-4	TRBD2	TRBJ2-7
CASRGTGGNYGYTF	TRBV2	-	TRBJ1-2
CATTQGEYQPQHF	TRBV19	-	TRBJ1-5
CASSDTSSARKTYGYTF	TRBV7-4	-	TRBJ1-2
CAWSATSGRASYF	TRBV30	TRBD2	TRBJ2-7
CSARHGKGPRRYNEQFF	TRBV20-1	-	TRBJ2-1
CASSVAADSSYEQYF	TRBV9	-	TRBJ2-7
CGSLPRITQSRANVLTF	TRBV8-2	-	TRBJ2-6
CASSGVAGTEAFF	TRBV11-2	-	TRBJ1-1
CASSQVKGAKNIQYF	TRBV3-1	TRBD1	TRBJ2-4
CASSPGTVVVPYEQYF	TRBV28	-	TRBJ2-7
CASSQGSRSMANVLTF	TRBV4-1	-	TRBJ2-6
CASSQQRWEQSRANVLTF	TRBV6-6	-	TRBJ2-6
CAWIRRRYRKTYGYTF	TRBV30	-	TRBJ1-2
CASRRGIATTARNTIYF	TRBV21-1	-	TRBJ1-3
CASNATVPGKTYGYTF	TRBV5-4	-	TRBJ1-2
CAGSQEGAAGSTHNEQFF	TRBV4-1	-	TRBJ2-1
CASSPSGTQANEQFF	TRBV9	-	TRBJ2-1
CASSVEASGRVSPSDTQYF	TRBV9	TRBD2	TRBJ2-3
CASSNRDSSYEQYF	TRBV7-9	TRBD1	TRBJ2-7
CATSTTDRVYGYTF	TRBV15	TRBD1	TRBJ1-2
CASSHPLVKRNEKLFF	TRBV4-1	-	TRBJ1-4
CASSGTRPISFSETQYF	TRBV3-1	-	TRBJ2-5
CAWSVRGGGDEQYF	TRBV30	-	TRBJ2-7
CASSASSRGFYNEQFF	TRBV2	-	TRBJ2-1
CASSKEGRGWHEQFF	TRBV21-1	-	TRBJ2-1
CATGESLSNQPQHF	TRBV10-3	-	TRBJ1-5
CASSPHGLAYEQYF	TRBV11-1	-	TRBJ2-7
CSAFRQLFRKTYGYTF	TRBV20-1	-	TRBJ1-2
CASSFAGFNTEAFF	TRBV28	-	TRBJ1-1
CAISRRHHEGKTYGYTF	TRBV7-1	-	TRBJ1-2
CASMGSGGLREQYF	TRBV3-2	-	TRBJ2-7
CASSSAPESGKLPQHF	TRBV7-2	-	TRBJ1-5